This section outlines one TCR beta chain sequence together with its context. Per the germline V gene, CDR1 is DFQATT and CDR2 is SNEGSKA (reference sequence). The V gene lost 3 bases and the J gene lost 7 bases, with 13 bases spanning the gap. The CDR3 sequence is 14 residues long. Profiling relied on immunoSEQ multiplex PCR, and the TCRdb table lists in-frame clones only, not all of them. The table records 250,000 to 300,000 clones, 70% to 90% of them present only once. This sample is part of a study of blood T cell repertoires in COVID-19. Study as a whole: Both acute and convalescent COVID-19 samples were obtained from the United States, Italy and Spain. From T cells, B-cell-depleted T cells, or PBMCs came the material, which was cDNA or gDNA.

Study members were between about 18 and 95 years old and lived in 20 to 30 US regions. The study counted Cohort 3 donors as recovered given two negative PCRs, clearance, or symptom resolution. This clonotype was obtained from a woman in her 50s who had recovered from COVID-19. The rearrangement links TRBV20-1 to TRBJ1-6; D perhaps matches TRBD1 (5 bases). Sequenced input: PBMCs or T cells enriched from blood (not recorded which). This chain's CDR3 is CSASSGAANSPLHF. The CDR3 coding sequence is TGCAGTGCTAGTAGCGGGGCGGCAAATTCACCCCTCCACTTT.